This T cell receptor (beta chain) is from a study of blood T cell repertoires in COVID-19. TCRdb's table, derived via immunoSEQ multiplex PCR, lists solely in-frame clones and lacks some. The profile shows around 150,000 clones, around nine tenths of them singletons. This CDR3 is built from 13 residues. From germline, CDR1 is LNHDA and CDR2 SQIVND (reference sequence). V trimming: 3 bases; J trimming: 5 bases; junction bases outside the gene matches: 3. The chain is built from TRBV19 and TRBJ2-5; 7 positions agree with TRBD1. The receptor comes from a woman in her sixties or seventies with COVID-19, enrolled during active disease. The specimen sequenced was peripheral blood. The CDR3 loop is CASSITGEETQYF. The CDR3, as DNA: TGTGCCAGTAGTATTACAGGGGAGGAGACCCAGTACTTC.